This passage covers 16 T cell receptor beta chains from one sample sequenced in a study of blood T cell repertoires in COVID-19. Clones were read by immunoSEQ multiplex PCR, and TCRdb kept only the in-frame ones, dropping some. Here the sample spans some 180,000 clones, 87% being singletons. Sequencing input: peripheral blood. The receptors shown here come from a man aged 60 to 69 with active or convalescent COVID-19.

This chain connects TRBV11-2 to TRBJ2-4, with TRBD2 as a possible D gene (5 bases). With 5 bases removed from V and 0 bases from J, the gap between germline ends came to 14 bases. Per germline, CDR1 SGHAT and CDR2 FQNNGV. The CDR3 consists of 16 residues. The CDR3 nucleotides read TGTGCCAGCAGCGGCGTGGGCGCGGGAGCCAAAAACATTCAGTACTTC. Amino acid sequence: CASSGVGAGAKNIQYF. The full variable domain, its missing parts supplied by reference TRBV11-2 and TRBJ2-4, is EAGVAQSPRYKIIEKRQSVAFWCNPISGHATLYWYQQILGQGPKLLIQFQNNGVVDDSQLPKDRFSAERLKGVDSTLKIQPAKLEDSAVYLCASSGVGAGAKNIQYFGAGTRLSVL.

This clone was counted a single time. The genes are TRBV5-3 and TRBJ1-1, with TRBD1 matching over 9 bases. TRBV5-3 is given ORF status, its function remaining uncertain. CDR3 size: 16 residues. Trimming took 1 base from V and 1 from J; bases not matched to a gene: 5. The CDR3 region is CARSLFDRGWNTEAFF. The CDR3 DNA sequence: TGTGCCAGAAGCTTGTTCGACAGGGGGTGGAACACTGAAGCTTTCTTT.

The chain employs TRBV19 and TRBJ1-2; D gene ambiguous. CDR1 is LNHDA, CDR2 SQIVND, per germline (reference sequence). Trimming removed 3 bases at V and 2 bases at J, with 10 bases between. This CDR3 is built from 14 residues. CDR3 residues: CASSIQALNYGYTF. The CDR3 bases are TGTGCCAGTAGTATCCAGGCCTTAAACTATGGCTACACCTTC.

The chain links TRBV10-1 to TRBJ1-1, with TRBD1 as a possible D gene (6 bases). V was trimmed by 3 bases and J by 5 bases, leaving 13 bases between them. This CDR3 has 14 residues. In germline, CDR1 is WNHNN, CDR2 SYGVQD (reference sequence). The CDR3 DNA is TGCGCCAGCAGTGAACGGGGGGCTGGGACTGAAGCTTTCTTT. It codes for CASSERGAGTEAFF.

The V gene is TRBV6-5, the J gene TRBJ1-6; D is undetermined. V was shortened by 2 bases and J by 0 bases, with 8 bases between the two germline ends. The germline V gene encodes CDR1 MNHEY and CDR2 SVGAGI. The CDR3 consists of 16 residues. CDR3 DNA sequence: TGTGCCAGCAGTTACCGCTTTAGCTCCTATAATTCACCCCTCCACTTT. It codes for CASSYRFSSYNSPLHF.

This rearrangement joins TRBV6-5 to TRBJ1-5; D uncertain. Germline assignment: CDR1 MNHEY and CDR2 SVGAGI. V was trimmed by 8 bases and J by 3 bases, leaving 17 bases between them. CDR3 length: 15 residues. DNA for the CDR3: TGTGCCAGCCAGAGAGGGCAGGAATCCAATCAGCCCCAGCATTTT. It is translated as CASQRGQESNQPQHF.

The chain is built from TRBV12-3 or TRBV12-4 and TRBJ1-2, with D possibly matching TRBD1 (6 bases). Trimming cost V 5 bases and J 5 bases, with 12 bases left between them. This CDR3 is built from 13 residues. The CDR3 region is CASSRRDKYGYTF. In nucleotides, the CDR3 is TGTGCCAGCAGTCGCCGGGACAAGTATGGCTACACCTTC.

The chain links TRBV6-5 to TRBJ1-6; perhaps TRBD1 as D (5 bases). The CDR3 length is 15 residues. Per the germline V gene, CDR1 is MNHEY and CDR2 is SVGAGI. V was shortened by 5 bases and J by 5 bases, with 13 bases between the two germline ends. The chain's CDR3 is CASSRGAGNNSPLHF. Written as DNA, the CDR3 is TGTGCCAGCAGTCGCGGCGCAGGGAATAATTCACCCCTCCACTTT.

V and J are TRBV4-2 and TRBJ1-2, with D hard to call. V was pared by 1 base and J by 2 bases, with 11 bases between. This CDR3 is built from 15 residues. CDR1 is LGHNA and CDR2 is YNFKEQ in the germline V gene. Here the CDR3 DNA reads TGTGCCAGCAGCCAAGTGTACGGGGAGAACTATGGCTACACCTTC. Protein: CASSQVYGENYGYTF.

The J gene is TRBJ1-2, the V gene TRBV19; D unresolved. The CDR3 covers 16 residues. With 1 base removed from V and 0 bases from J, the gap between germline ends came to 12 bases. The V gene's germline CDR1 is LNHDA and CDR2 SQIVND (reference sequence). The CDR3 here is CASSIVRTEANYGYTF. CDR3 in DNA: TGTGCCAGTAGTATAGTCAGGACGGAGGCTAACTATGGCTACACCTTC.

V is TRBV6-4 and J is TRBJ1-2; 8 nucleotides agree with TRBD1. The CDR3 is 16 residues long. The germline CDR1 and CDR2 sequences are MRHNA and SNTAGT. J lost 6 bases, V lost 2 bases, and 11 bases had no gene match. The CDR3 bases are TGTGCCAGCAGTGACCCCGGGACAGGCTTTCGAAATGGCTACACCTTC. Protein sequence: CASSDPGTGFRNGYTF.

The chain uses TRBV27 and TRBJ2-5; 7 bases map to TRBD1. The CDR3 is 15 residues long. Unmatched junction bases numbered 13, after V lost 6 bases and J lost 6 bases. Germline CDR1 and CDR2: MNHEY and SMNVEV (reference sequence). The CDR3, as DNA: TGTGCCAGCAGCCGAGGCCGGGACAGCCGAAAGACCCAGTACTTC. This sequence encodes CASSRGRDSRKTQYF.

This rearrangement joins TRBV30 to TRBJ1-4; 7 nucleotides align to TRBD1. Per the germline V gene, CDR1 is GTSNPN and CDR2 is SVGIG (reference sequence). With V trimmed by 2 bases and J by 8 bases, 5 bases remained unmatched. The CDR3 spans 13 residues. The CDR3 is CAWSKGADEKLFF. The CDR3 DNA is TGTGCCTGGAGTAAGGGGGCGGACGAAAAACTGTTTTTT.

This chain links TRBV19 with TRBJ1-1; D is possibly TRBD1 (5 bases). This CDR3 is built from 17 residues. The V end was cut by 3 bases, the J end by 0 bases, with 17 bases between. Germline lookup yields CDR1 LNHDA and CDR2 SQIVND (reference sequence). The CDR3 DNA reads TGTGCCAGTAGTATTATCGCTGGTAGACAGTTGAACACTGAAGCTTTCTTT. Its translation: CASSIIAGRQLNTEAFF.

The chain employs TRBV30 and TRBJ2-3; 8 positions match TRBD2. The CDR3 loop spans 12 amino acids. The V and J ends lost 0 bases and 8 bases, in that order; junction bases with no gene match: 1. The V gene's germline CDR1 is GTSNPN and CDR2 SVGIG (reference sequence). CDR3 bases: TGTGCCTGGAGTGTACTAGCGGTTACGCAGTATTTT. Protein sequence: CAWSVLAVTQYF.

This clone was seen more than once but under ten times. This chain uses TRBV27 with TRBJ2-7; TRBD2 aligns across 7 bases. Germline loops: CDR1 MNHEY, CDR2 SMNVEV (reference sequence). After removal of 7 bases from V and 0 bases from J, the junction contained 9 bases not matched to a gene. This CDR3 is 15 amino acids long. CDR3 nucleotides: TGTGCCAGCAAAATGGGAGCGGGGAGCTCCTACGAGCAGTACTTC. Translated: CASKMGAGSSYEQYF.